The subject of this entry is one T cell receptor beta chain. This CDR3 has 13 residues. Trimming cost V 3 bases and J 4 bases, with 8 bases left between them. The germline CDR1 and CDR2 sequences are KGHSH and LQKENI. The data were taken from a study of control samples from healthy donors and cancer patients. The table came from immunoSEQ multiplex PCR; TCRdb's copy has only in-frame clones and leaves some out. The data show roughly 40,000 clones, with approximately 90% seen just once and around 3.6% held by the top ten. The chain couples TRBV18 to TRBJ2-3; D gene unclear. Sequencing was carried out using blood. The TCR sequence derives from a woman aged 45-65 years in good health. The DNA for the CDR3 is TGTGCCAGCTCACCTGGGCAGGCAGATACGCAGTATTTT. Protein: CASSPGQADTQYF.